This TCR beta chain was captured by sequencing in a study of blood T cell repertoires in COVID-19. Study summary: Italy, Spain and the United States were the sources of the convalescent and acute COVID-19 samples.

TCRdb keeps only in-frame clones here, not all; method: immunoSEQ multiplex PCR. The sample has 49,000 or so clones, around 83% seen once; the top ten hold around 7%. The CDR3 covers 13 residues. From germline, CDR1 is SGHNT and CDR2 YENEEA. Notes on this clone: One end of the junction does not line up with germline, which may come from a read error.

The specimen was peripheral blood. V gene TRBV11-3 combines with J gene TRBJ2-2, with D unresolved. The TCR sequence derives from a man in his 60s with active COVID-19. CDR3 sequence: CASSLDSAGELFF. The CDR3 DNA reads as TGTGCCAGCAGCCTAGACTCAGCCGGGGAGCTGTTTTTT.